Following are 11 T cell receptor beta chains from one sample sequenced in a study of blood T cell repertoires in COVID-19. The table came from immunoSEQ multiplex PCR; TCRdb's copy has only in-frame clones and leaves some out. This table holds about 150,000 clones, around 90% found once. The sample was PBMCs or T cells enriched from blood (not recorded which). The receptors come from a woman aged 35 to 49 who had been exposed to COVID-19.

This chain uses TRBV18 with TRBJ1-2; no reliable D call. Germline CDR1 KGHSH, CDR2 LQKENI. This CDR3 has 14 amino acids. V lost 0 bases and J 2 bases, leaving 7 bases between the germline ends. The CDR3 coding sequence is TGTGCCAGCTCACCACCGGTCGGGAACTATGGCTACACCTTC. This gives the protein CASSPPVGNYGYTF.

This rearrangement joins TRBV13 to TRBJ1-4; tentatively, D is TRBD1 (6 bases). Germline values: CDR1 PRHDT, CDR2 FYEKMQ (reference sequence). The length of the CDR3 is 14 residues. Trimming removed 2 bases from V and 7 bases from J, with 11 bases in between. CDR3 in amino acids: CASSLRGGGEKLFF. The CDR3 DNA sequence: TGTGCCAGCAGCTTAAGGGGGGGCGGTGAAAAACTGTTTTTT.

The chain employs TRBV6-5 and TRBJ1-1, with D possibly matching TRBD1 (6 bases). Germline CDR1 is MNHEY and CDR2 is SVGAGI. The V end lost 5 bases, the J end lost 4 bases, and 14 bases lay between the germline ends. The CDR3 has 14 amino acids. CDR3 sequence: CASSPIDRITEAFF. DNA for the CDR3: TGTGCCAGCAGTCCAATCGACAGGATCACTGAAGCTTTCTTT.

V is TRBV7-9 and J is TRBJ2-4; D possibly corresponds to TRBD2 (5 bases). CDR1 SEHNR and CDR2 FQNEAQ come from the germline V gene (reference sequence). The CDR3 consists of 18 residues. V shed 2 bases and J shed 0 bases, with 17 bases lying between them. The CDR3 region has the DNA TGTGCCAGCAGCTTACGAAGCGGTCAGATACTAGCCAAAAACATTCAGTACTTC. Protein product: CASSLRSGQILAKNIQYF.

The chain has TRBV11-3 and TRBJ1-1, with no clear D. Germline V lookup: CDR1 SGHNT, CDR2 YENEEA. The CDR3 sequence is 13 residues long. Trimming took 2 bases from V and 3 from J, leaving 7 bases between them. The CDR3 spells CASSLRQDTEAFF. In nucleotides, the CDR3 is TGTGCCAGCAGCTTACGGCAGGACACTGAAGCTTTCTTT.

The chain uses TRBV28 and TRBJ1-2; no reliable D call. The CDR3 is 16 residues long. Germline loops: CDR1 MDHEN, CDR2 SYDVKM. V was pared by 2 bases and J by 0 bases, with 13 bases between. This CDR3 is CASSLGAGGPNYGYTF. As DNA, the CDR3 is TGTGCCAGCAGTTTAGGAGCAGGAGGGCCTAACTATGGCTACACCTTC.

V and J are TRBV29-1 and TRBJ1-1; 7 nucleotides agree with TRBD1. This CDR3 comprises 15 residues. CDR1 and CDR2 (germline): SQVTM, ANQGSEA. J was trimmed by 0 bases and V by 4 bases; bases with no gene match: 8. CDR3 region: CSVAEQGLMNTEAFF. CDR3 DNA: TGCAGCGTTGCAGAACAGGGGCTAATGAACACTGAAGCTTTCTTT.

The V gene is TRBV27, the J gene TRBJ1-1; 7 nucleotides align to TRBD1. The V gene's germline CDR1 is MNHEY and CDR2 SMNVEV (reference sequence). This CDR3 has 14 residues. J lost 3 bases, V lost 4 bases, and 5 bases had no gene match. The DNA of the CDR3 is TGTGCCAGCAGTTACAGGGGTGGGTACACTGAAGCTTTCTTT. This codes for CASSYRGGYTEAFF.

The rearrangement joins TRBV4-2 to TRBJ2-1; 8 positions agree with TRBD2. V was pared by 3 bases and J by 9 bases, with 16 bases of the junction left unmatched. There are 17 residues in the CDR3. The germline gives CDR1 LGHNA, CDR2 YNFKEQ. CDR3 DNA sequence: TGTGCCAGCAGCCAGGTACGGCCGGGACTAGTGTTGGGTGAGCAGTTCTTC. This sequence encodes CASSQVRPGLVLGEQFF.

This chain connects TRBV2 to TRBJ1-4; D remains unclear. This CDR3 region has 14 residues. The V gene lost 5 bases and the J gene lost 6 bases, with 13 bases spanning the gap. Germline V gives CDR1 SNHLY, CDR2 FYNNEI. DNA for the CDR3: TGTGCCAGCAGTTATCCCAGTTTGGATGAAAAACTGTTTTTT. The encoded protein is CASSYPSLDEKLFF.

The chain's CDR3 is CASSDLWRGTQYF. The CDR3 nucleotides are TGTGCCAGCAGTGACCTCTGGCGGGGGACGCAGTATTTT. The chain is built from TRBV6-4 and TRBJ2-3; 7 bases align to TRBD2. The CDR3 totals 13 residues. Per germline, CDR1 MRHNA and CDR2 SNTAGT. The V gene end was trimmed by 2 bases and the J gene end by 9 bases; junction bases not matched to a gene: 5.